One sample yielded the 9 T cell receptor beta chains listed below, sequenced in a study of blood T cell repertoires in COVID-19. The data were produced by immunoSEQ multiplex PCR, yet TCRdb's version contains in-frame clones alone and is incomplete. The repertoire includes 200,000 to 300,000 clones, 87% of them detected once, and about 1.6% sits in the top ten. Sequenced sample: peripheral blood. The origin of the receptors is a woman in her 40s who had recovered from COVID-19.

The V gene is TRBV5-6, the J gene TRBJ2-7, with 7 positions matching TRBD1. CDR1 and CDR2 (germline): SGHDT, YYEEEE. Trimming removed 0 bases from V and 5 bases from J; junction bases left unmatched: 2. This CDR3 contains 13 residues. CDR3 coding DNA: TGTGCCAGCAGCTTGGAAGACAGGGACGAGCAGTACTTC. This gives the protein CASSLEDRDEQYF.

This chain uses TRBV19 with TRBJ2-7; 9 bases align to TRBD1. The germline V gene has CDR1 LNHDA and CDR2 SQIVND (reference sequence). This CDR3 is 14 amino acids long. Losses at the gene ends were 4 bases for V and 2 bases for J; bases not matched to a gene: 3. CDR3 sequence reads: CASSSGTGTYEQYF. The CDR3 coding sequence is TGTGCCAGTAGTAGCGGGACAGGGACCTACGAGCAGTACTTC.

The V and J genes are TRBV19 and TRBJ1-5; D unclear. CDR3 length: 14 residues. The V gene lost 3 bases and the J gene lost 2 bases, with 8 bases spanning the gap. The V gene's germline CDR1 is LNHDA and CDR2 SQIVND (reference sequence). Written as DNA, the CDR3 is TGTGCCAGTAGTATCGAGTCGGGCAATCAGCCCCAGCATTTT. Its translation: CASSIESGNQPQHF.

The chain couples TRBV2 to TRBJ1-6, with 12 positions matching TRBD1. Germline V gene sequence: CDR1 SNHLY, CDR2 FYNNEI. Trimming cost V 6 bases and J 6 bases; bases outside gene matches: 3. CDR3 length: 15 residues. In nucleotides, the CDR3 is TGTGCCAGCAGGGGGACAGGGGGCCGTAATTCACCCCTCCACTTT. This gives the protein CASRGTGGRNSPLHF.

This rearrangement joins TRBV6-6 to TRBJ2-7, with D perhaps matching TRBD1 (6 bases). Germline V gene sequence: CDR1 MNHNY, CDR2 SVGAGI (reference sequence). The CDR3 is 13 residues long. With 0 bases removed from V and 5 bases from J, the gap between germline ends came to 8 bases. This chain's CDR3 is CASSYSTGDEQYF. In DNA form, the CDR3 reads TGTGCCAGCAGTTACTCGACAGGTGACGAGCAGTACTTC.

CDR3 protein: CASSPQGGVNQPQHF. CDR3 bases: TGTGCCAGCAGCCCTCAAGGCGGAGTCAATCAGCCCCAGCATTTT. V usage is TRBV7-2 and J usage is TRBJ1-5; D is ambiguous. The CDR3 totals 15 residues. The germline gives CDR1 SGHTA, CDR2 FQGNSA. V was cut by 5 bases and J by 3 bases, with 14 bases left in between.

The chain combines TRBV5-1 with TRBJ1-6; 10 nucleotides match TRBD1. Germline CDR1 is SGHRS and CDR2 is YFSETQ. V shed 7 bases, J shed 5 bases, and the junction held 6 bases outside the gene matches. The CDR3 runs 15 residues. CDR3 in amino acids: CASSGDRGDNSPLHF. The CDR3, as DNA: TGCGCCAGCTCCGGGGACAGGGGAGATAATTCACCCCTCCACTTT.

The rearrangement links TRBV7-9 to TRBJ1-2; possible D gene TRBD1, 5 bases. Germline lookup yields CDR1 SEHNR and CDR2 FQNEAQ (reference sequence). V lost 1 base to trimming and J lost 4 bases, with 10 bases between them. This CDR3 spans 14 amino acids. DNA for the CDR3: TGTGCCAGCAGCTTAGTAACAGGCAGCTATGGCTACACCTTC. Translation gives CASSLVTGSYGYTF.

CDR3 coding DNA: TGTGCCAGCAGTGAAGAGGGCGGGGGGGCCGCGGATACGCAGTATTTT. Amino acid sequence: CASSEEGGGAADTQYF. This chain joins TRBV2 and TRBJ2-3, with 9 bases lining up with TRBD2. CDR3 size: 16 residues. CDR1 and CDR2 (germline): SNHLY, FYNNEI. V lost 1 base to trimming and J lost 6 bases; unmatched junction nucleotides: 8.